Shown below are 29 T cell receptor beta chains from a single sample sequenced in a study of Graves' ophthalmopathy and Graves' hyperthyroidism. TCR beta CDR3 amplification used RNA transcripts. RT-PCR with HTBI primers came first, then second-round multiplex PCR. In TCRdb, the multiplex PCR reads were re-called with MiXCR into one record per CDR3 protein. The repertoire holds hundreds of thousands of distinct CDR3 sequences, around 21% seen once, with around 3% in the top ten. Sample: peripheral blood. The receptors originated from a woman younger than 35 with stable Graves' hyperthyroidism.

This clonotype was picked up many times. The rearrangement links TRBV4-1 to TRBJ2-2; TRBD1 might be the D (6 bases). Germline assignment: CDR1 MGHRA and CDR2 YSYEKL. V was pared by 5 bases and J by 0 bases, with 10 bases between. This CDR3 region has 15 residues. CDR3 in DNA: TGCGCCAGCAGCGTCCGGACAGCGAACACCGGGGAGCTGTTTTTT. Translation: CASSVRTANTGELFF.

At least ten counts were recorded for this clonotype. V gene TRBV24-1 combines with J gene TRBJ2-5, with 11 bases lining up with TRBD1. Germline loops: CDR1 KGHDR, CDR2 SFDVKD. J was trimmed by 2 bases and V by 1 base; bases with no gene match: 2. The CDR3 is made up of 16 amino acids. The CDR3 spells CATSDLGTGGQETQYF. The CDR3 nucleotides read TGTGCCACCAGTGATTTAGGGACAGGGGGTCAAGAGACCCAGTACTTC.

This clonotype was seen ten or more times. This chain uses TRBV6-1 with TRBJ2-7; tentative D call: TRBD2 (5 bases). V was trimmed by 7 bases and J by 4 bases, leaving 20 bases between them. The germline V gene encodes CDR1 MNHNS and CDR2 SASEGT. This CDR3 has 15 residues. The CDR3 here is CASTSRPGDFYEQYF. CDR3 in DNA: TGTGCCAGCACCTCTAGACCCGGGGATTTTTACGAGCAGTACTTC.

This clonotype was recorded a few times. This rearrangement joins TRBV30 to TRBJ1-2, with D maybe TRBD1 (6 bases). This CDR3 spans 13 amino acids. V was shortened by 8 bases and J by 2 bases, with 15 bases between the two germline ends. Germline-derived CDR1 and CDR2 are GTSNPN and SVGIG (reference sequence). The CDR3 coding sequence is TGTGCCCAACCGGGGGCGGGGAACTATGGCTACACCTTC. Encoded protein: CAQPGAGNYGYTF.

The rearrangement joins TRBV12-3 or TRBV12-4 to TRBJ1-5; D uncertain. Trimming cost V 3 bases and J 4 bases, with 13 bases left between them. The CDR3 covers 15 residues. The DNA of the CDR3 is TGTGCCAGCAGTTTTGTAGGAGGGAAAAATCAGCCCCAGCATTTT. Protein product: CASSFVGGKNQPQHF.

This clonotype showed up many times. The CDR3 sequence: CASSQGGLGNTIYF. The DNA for the CDR3 is TGCGCCAGCAGCCAGGGGGGACTCGGAAACACCATATATTTT. J is TRBJ1-3 and V is TRBV5-1; 7 bases align to TRBD1. The CDR3 length is 14 residues. Germline values: CDR1 SGHRS, CDR2 YFSETQ. Trimming removed 4 bases from V and 4 bases from J; junction bases left unmatched: 5.

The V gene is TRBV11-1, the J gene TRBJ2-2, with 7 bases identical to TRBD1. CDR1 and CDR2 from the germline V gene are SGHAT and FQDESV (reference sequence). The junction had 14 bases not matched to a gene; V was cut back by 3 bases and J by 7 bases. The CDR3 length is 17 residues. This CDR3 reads CASSLGAGTATNGELFF. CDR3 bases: TGTGCCAGCAGCTTGGGGGCCGGGACAGCAACAAACGGGGAGCTGTTTTTT.

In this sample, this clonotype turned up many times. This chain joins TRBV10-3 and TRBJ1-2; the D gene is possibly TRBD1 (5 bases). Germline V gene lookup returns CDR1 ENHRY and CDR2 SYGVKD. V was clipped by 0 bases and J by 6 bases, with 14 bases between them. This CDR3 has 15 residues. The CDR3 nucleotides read TGTGCCATCAGTGAGTCTCCGGGACGAGAGGATGGCTACACCTTC. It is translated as CAISESPGREDGYTF.

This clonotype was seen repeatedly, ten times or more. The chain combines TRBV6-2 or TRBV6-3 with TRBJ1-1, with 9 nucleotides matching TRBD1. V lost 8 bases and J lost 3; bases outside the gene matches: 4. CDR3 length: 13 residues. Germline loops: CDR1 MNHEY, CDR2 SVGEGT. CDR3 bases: TGTGCCAGCTGGACAGGGGCGGACACTGAAGCTTTCTTT. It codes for CASWTGADTEAFF.

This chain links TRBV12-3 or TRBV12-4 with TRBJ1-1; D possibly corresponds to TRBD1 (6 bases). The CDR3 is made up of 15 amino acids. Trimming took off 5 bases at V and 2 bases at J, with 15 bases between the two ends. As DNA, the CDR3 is TGTGCCAGCAGTCCACCGACAGGTTCTAACACTGAAGCTTTCTTT. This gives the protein CASSPPTGSNTEAFF.

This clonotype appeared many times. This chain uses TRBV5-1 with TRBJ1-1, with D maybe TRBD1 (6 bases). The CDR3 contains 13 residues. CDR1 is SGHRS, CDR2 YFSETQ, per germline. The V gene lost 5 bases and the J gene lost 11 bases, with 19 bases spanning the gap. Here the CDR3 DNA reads TGCGCCAGCAGAACAACCAGGGGATTGGCCGCTTTCTTT. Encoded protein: CASRTTRGLAAFF. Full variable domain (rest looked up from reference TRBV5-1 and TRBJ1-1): KAGVTQTPRYLIKTRGQQVTLSCSPISGHRSVSWYQQTPGQGLQFLFEYFSETQRNKGNFPGRFSGRQFSNSRSEMNVSTLELGDSALYLCASRTTRGLAAFFGQGTRLTVV.

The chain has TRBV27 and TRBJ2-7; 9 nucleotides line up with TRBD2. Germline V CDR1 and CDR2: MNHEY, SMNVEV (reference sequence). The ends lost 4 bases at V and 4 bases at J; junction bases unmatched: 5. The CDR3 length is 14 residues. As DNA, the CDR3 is TGTGCCAGCAGTTCCGTTACTAGCGGGTACGAGCAGTACTTC. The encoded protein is CASSSVTSGYEQYF.

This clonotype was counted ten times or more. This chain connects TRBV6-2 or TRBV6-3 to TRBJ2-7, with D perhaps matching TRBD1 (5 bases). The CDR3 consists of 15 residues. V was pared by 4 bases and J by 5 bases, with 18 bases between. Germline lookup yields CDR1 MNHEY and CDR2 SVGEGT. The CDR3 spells CASSSPGRVGNEQYF. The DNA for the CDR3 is TGTGCCAGCAGTTCTCCTGGCAGGGTAGGTAACGAGCAGTACTTC.

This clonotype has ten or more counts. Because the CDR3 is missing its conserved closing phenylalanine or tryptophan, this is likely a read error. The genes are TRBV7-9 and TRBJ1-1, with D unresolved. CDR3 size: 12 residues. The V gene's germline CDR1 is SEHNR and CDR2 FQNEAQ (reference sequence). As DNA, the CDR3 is TGCGCCAGCAGCTCCCTAACCACTGAAGCTTTCCTT. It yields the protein CASSSLTTEAFL.

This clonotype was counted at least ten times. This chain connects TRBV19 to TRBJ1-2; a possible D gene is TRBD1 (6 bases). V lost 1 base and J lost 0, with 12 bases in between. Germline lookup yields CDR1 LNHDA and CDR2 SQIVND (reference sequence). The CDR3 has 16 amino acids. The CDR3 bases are TGTGCCAGTAGTATAGTCGCAGGGGCGACTAACTATGGCTACACCTTC. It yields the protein CASSIVAGATNYGYTF.

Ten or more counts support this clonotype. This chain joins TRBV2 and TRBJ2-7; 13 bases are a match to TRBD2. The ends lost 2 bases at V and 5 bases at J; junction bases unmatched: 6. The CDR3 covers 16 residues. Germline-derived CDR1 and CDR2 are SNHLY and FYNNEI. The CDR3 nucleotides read TGTGCCAGCAGTGAATGGACTAGCGGGAGCATGAACGAGCAGTACTTC. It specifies CASSEWTSGSMNEQYF.

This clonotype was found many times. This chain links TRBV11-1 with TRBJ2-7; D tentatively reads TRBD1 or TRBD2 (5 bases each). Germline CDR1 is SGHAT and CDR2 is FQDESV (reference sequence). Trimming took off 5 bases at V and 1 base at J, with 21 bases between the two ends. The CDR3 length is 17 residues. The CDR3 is CASSKILSGRGSYEQYF. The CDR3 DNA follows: TGTGCCAGCAGCAAAATTCTATCGGGGCGCGGATCCTACGAGCAGTACTTC.

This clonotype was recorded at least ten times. The chain's CDR3 is CASSSGQQNSPLHF. The CDR3, as DNA: TGTGCCAGCAGCTCCGGACAGCAAAATTCACCCCTCCACTTT. J is TRBJ1-6 and V is TRBV13, with D tentatively TRBD1 (6 bases). The CDR3 consists of 14 residues. Germline-derived CDR1 and CDR2 are PRHDT and FYEKMQ (reference sequence). Between the trimmed V and J ends, which lost 4 bases and 7 bases, there was a span of 11 bases.

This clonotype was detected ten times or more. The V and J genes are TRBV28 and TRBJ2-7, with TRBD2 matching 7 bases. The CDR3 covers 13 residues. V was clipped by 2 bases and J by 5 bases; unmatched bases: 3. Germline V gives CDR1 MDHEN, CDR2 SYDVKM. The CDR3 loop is CASSLQRDHEQYF. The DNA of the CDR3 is TGTGCCAGCAGTTTACAGCGGGACCACGAGCAGTACTTC.

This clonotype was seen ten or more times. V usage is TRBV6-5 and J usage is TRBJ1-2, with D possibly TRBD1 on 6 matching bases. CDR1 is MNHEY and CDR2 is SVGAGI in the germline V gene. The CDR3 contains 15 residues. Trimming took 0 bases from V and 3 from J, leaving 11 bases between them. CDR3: CASSYSGGRYYGYTF. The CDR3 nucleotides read TGTGCCAGCAGTTACTCTGGGGGGCGCTACTATGGCTACACCTTC.

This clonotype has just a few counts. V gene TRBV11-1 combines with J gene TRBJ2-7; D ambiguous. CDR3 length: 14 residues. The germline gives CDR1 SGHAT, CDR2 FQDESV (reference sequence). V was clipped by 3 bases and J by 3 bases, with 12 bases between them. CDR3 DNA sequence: TGTGCCAGCAGCTTGAAGGGCGTGGGCTACGAGCAGTACTTC. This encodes CASSLKGVGYEQYF.

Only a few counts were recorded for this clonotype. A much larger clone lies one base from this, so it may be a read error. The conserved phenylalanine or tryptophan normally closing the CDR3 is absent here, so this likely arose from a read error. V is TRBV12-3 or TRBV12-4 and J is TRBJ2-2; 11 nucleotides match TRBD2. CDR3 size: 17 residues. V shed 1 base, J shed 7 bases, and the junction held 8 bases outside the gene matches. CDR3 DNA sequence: TGTGCCAGCAGTTTAGAGGCGACTAGCGGGATGGTCGGGGAGCTGTTTTTG. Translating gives CASSLEATSGMVGELFL.

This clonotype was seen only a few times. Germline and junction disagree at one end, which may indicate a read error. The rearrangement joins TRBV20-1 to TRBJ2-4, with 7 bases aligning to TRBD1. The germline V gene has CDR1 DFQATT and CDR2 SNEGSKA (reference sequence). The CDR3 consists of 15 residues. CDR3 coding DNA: TGCAGTGCTAGAGATGAGGGGGCGCCAACGGACATTAAGTACTTC. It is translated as CSARDEGAPTDIKYF.

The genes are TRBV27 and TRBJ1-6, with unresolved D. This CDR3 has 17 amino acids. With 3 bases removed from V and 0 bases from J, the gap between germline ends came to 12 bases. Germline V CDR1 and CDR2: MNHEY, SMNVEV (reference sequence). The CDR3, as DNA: TGTGCCAGCAGTTTGAGACCCCAAGGCTCCTATAATTCACCCCTCCACTTT. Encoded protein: CASSLRPQGSYNSPLHF.

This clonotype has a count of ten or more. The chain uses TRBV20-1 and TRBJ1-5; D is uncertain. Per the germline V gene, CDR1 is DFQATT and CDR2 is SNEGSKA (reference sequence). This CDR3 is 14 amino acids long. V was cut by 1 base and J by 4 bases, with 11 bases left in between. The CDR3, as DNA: TGCAGTGCTAGAGTGGTGAGCAAAAATCAGCCCCAGCATTTT. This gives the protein CSARVVSKNQPQHF.

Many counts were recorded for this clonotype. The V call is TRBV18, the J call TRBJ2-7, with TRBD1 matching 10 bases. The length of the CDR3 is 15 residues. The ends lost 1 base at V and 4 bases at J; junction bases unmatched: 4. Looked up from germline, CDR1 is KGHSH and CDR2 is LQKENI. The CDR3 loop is CASSPQGQGTYEQYF. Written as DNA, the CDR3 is TGTGCCAGCTCACCACAGGGACAGGGGACGTACGAGCAGTACTTC.

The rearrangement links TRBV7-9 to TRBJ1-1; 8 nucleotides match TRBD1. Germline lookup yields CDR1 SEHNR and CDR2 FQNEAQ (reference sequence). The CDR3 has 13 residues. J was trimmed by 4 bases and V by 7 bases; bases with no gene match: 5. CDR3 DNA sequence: TGTGCCAGCACCTCGGACAGGGTCACTGAAGCTTTCTTT. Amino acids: CASTSDRVTEAFF.

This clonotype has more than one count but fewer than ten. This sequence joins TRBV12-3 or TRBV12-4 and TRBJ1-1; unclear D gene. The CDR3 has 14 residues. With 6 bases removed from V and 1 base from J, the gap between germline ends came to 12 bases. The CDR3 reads CASRLWTENTEAFF. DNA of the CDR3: TGTGCCAGCAGACTGTGGACGGAGAACACTGAAGCTTTCTTT.

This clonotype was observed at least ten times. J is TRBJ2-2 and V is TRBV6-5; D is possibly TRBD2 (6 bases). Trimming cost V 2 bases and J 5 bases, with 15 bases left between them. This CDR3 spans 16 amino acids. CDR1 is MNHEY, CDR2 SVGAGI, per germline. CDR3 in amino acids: CASSYERRESTGELFF. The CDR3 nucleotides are TGTGCCAGCAGTTACGAAAGGCGGGAATCGACCGGGGAGCTGTTTTTT.